Described below is a single TCR beta chain sequence and its context. Its cognate antigen is unknown. In germline, CDR1 is LNHDA, CDR2 SQIVND (reference sequence). V lost 5 bases and J lost 2, with 21 bases in between. This CDR3 is 17 amino acids long. This record belongs to a study of T cell responses to AZD1222 COVID-19 vaccine. Whole-study findings and limits: Along spike, vaccine-associated CD4 TCRs were found throughout, with dominance at 160-218 and 743-854. Repertoires were obtained only post-peak T cell response. The study identified only six AZD1222 recipients as seropositive at baseline.

Generated by immunoSEQ multiplex PCR, the TCRdb table keeps only in-frame clones and is missing some. The repertoire has some 110,000 clones, more than 65% of them found once; the top ten carry 9.4%. The rearrangement links TRBV19 to TRBJ1-2; D may be TRBD1 (6 bases). This sample comprised peripheral blood, obtained on day 0 of AZD1222 vaccination. This receptor was taken from an adult in good health. CDR3 sequence: CASSGGEGRDGNYGYTF. The CDR3 DNA sequence: TGTGCCAGTAGTGGGGGCGAGGGCAGGGACGGAAACTATGGCTACACCTTC.